This T cell receptor (beta chain) was recorded in a study of blood T cells in healthy people across ages. The study's findings and limits: Changes seen in expanded clonotypes were possibly confounded by donor CMV status left unknown.

This clonotype was detected only a few times. Its antigen is unidentified. Germline V gives CDR1 MNHEY, CDR2 SVGAGI. Trimming left V 10 bases short and J 0 bases short, with 13 bases between. The CDR3 runs 14 residues. Sample-barcoded 5' priming and a J-beta primer mix drove a second PCR of roughly 7 to 11 cycles. TCRdb used MiXCR to reprocess the 5' RACE reads, holding one entry per CDR3 protein. The table has about 1,500,000 distinct CDR3 sequences, 35% to 45% seen once; the top ten hold 7.9%. This chain joins TRBV6-5 and TRBJ2-1; TRBD2 might be the D (6 bases). The receptor comes from a woman aged 18 to 35 in good health. The source material was blood. The CDR3 here is CATAHGSSYNEQFF. The CDR3, as DNA: TGTGCCACTGCCCACGGGAGCTCCTACAATGAGCAGTTCTTC.